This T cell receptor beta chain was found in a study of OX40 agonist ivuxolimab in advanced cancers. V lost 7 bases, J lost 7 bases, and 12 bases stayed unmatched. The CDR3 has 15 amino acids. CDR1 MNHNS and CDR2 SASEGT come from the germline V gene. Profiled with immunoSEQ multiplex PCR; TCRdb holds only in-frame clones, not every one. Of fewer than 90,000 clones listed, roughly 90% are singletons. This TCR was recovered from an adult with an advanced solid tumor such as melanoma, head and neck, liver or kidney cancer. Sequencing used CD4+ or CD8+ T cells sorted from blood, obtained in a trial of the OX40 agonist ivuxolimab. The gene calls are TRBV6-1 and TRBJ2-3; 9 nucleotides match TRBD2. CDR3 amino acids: CASILIAGVGNTQYF. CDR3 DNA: TGTGCCAGCATCCTCATAGCGGGAGTGGGGAATACGCAGTATTTT.